Given below is one T cell receptor (beta chain) in context. The clone's antigen remains unknown. Qualities for individual bases were not recorded, and no much larger clone is one base off. Libraries were built with 5' RACE. Sequencing took place on an Illumina HiSeq 2500. The second PCR ran for roughly 7 to 11 cycles and used a J-beta primer mix along with a sample-barcoded 5' primer. Each TCR beta cDNA molecule received a unique molecular identifier from a template-switch 5' adaptor carrying 12 random nucleotides. Each sample yielded at least 2.5 million CDR3-containing paired-end reads. First-strand cDNA synthesis was performed from all RNA using the Mint cDNA synthesis kit, with priming by a TRBC-specific oligonucleotide. Following uracil-DNA glycosylase treatment, all cDNA underwent a first 18-cycle PCR with the universal primers M1SS and BC2_uni_R. From the authors' description of their analysis: Normalization of each sample was performed by random selection of 1 million high-quality reads, each carrying a distinct molecular identifier. Reads with shared molecular identifiers were discarded instead of being binned into consensus sequences. MiTCR, set to a Q25 quality threshold and the strictest error-elimination algorithm, was used for CDR3 identification, clonotype clustering and error correction. A nonparametric unseen species model with Euler transformation was used to estimate lower-bound total TCR beta diversity. TCRdb cleaned the public reads at Q25 with fastp, built clones with MiXCR and kept in-frame beta chains. When rows share a CDR3 protein, they turn into one entry using the most common DNA and genes. The V and J calls were not made by the authors but by TCRdb's processing. The sample yields roughly 1.5 million distinct CDR3 sequences; 40% to 45% were counted once. Jointly, the top ten make up under 5% of the sample.

This specimen belongs to a study of blood T cells in healthy people across ages (dated by TCRdb to 2014 to 2015). Describing the broader study: In model experiments, template switching captured roughly one uniquely barcoded TCR beta cDNA molecule for every two T cells. Using deep sequencing normalized with unique cDNA molecular identifiers, the study measured how TCR beta repertoire diversity changes with age. Four age groups were formed from the donors: young (average 16 years), middle-aged (around 41), aged (about 68) and long-lived (approximately 78). Donors of different ages were randomly distributed across sequencing lanes to avoid experimental bias. The study analyzed two additional independent replicas of 1 million unique cDNA reads from the same blood draw for two donors, one aged 18 to 29 and one aged 80 or older.

The V and J ends are trimmed by 5 bases and 6 bases, leaving 18 bases between them. The CDR3 goes from the cysteine to the phenylalanine over 15 residues. Of the read, only the CDR3 DNA is kept; its 45 bases are in frame from base 1. CDR1 and CDR2 are read off the germline V gene as SGHRS and YFSETQ. The approximately 41 donors, aged roughly 6 to 100 years, were systemically healthy Caucasian individuals from Russia. Around 9.7 milliliters of peripheral blood were collected from each donor into EDTA-treated Vacutainer tubes. Ficoll-Paque density-gradient centrifugation was used to isolate PBMCs, with at least 7 million per sample. Total RNA, at least 5 micrograms per sample, was extracted from PBMCs with Trizol reagent. Naive CD45RAhigh/CD27high T cell percentages were measured by flow cytometry on a PBMC aliquot from every donor. Study-wide findings and limitations: Compared with the aged group, the long-lived group had more naive CD4+ T cells, fewer expanded clones and increased TCR diversity, a pattern suggesting age selection. Because profiling used bulk unsorted PBMCs, naive and antigen-experienced compartments could not be compared conclusively. Observed TCR beta diversity per million T cells fell roughly linearly with age, and a significant reduction was already apparent by age approximately 41. Total diversity estimates from one million sequenced T cells were considered lower bounds and underestimates. Because the CMV infection status of the donors was unknown, age-related changes in expanded clonotypes may potentially have been confounded. A strong correlation was found between observed TCR beta diversity and the percentage of naive T cells measured by flow cytometry.

The chain joins TRBV5-1 to TRBJ2-1; TRBD2 is a possible D gene, resting on 6 matching bases. This TCR derives from a woman aged 18-29 years in good health. Sequencing was carried out using blood. The sequence in DNA is TGCGCCAGCAGAGGCGGCGGGGAACGGGGCAATGAGCAGTTCTTC. It is translated as CASRGGGERGNEQFF.